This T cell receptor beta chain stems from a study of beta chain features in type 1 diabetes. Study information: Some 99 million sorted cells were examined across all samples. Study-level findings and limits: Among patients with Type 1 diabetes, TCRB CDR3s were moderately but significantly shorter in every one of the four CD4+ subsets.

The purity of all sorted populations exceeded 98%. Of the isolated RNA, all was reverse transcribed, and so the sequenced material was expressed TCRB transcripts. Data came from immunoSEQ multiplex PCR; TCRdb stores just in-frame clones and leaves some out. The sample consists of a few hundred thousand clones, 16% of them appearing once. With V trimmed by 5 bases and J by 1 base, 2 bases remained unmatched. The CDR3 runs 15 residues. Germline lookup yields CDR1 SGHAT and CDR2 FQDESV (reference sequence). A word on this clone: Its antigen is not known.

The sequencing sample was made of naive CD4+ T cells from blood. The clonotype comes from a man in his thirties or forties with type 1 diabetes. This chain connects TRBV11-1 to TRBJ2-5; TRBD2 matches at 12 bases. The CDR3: CASSPGLAGQETQYF. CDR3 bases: TGTGCCAGCAGCCCGGGACTAGCGGGCCAAGAGACCCAGTACTTC.